These 5 T cell receptor beta chains came from one sample sequenced in a study of blood T cell repertoires in COVID-19. Assay used: immunoSEQ multiplex PCR; TCRdb lists only in-frame clones, some missing. The sample consists of under 300,000 clones, approximately 90% of them appearing once. Sequenced sample: PBMCs or T cells enriched from blood (not recorded which). The origin of the receptors is a human donor in a cohort exposed to, infected with or recovered from COVID-19 (not recorded which). The donor label of this sample is uncertain.

The gene calls are TRBV7-2 and TRBJ2-1, with 13 nucleotides matching TRBD2. CDR3 length: 19 amino acids. CDR1 and CDR2 (germline): SGHTA, FQGNSA. V was clipped by 4 bases and J by 4 bases; unmatched bases: 13. The CDR3, as DNA: TGTGCCAGCAGCTCCGCCGGGACTAGCGGGGCCCACCCTTACAATGAGCAGTTCTTC. Its translation: CASSSAGTSGAHPYNEQFF.

The chain links TRBV20-1 to TRBJ1-4; 8 bases match TRBD1. Germline-derived CDR1 and CDR2 are DFQATT and SNEGSKA (reference sequence). This CDR3 has 16 amino acids. The junction had 14 bases not matched to a gene; V was cut back by 3 bases and J by 8 bases. The CDR3 DNA sequence: TGCAGTGCTAGTCCCAGGGGGCCGATCCCATGGGAAAAACTGTTTTTT. Residues: CSASPRGPIPWEKLFF.

The chain joins TRBV3-1 (or the pseudogene TRBV3-2) to TRBJ1-6, with 10 bases that match TRBD1. Germline V gene lookup returns CDR1 LGHDT and CDR2 YNNKEL (reference sequence). This CDR3 is 16 amino acids long. V gave up 3 bases and J gave up 5 bases; unmatched junction bases: 4. CDR3 nucleotides: TGTGCCAGCAGCCATGGGACAGGGGTCAATAATTCACCCCTCCACTTT. It specifies CASSHGTGVNNSPLHF.

This clone occurred once. V and J are TRBV6-4 and TRBJ2-1; 13 positions match TRBD2. V shed 5 bases and J 8 bases; nucleotides not matched to a gene: 9. There are 16 residues in the CDR3. Germline assignment: CDR1 MRHNA and CDR2 SNTAGT. CDR3 sequence reads: CASSHGLAGAGDEQFF. The CDR3 DNA is TGTGCCAGCAGTCACGGACTAGCGGGGGCGGGGGATGAGCAGTTCTTC.

CDR3 nucleotide sequence: TGTGCCAGCAGCTTGCAACAGAGCAATCAGCCCCAGCATTTT. It translates to CASSLQQSNQPQHF. This chain joins TRBV5-5 and TRBJ1-5; no firm D call. The CDR3 has 14 amino acids. Germline V CDR1 and CDR2: SGHKS, YYEKEE (reference sequence). V shed 1 base and J shed 1 base, with 6 bases lying between them.